The 27 T cell receptor beta chains in this list originate from one sample, sequenced in a study of regulatory T cells in long-lasting Graves disease. To make TCR beta libraries, researchers used iRepertoire HTBI primers and Arm-PCR of CDR3 regions. TCRdb reprocessed the multiplex PCR reads via MiXCR and lists one record per CDR3 protein. The profile shows about 520,000 distinct CDR3 sequences, around 12% of them singletons. Time point described: newly diagnosed GD, antithyroid drugs for less than 3 months. The TCR library was prepared using RNA isolated from PBMCs. The sample was also reused in another study, on T cells in Graves' hyperthyroidism and ophthalmopathy.

This sample comprised peripheral blood mononuclear cells (PBMCs), obtained at new diagnosis, from a patient treated with antithyroid drugs. The source is a woman in her 30s with Graves disease.

This clonotype was observed many times. The genes are TRBV12-3 or TRBV12-4 and TRBJ2-7; D unclear. V dropped 3 bases and J dropped 2 bases, with 11 bases sitting between them. The CDR3 sequence is 14 residues long. CDR3 region: CASSLWLGTYEQYF. The CDR3 DNA follows: TGTGCCAGCAGTTTGTGGCTGGGGACCTACGAGCAGTACTTC.

This clonotype was seen a handful of times. This chain uses TRBV5-4 with TRBJ2-7; 12 positions agree with TRBD2. Germline CDR1 reads SGHNT; CDR2 reads YYREEE (reference sequence). V lost 1 base to trimming and J lost 5 bases; unmatched junction nucleotides: 16. The CDR3 runs 19 residues. The CDR3 coding sequence is TGTGCCAGCAGCTTGAGACACGGCGCTAGCGGGAGGGCCTGGAACGAGCAGTACTTC. Amino acids: CASSLRHGASGRAWNEQYF.

The sample holds many counts of this clonotype. The DNA of the CDR3 is TGTGCCAGCAGTGTCACAGGGACGGTTGCCGGGGAGCTGTTTTTT. This encodes CASSVTGTVAGELFF. The rearrangement links TRBV2 to TRBJ2-2; a possible D gene is TRBD1 (6 bases). V dropped 4 bases and J dropped 6 bases, with 15 bases sitting between them. This CDR3 spans 15 amino acids. The germline V gene has CDR1 SNHLY and CDR2 FYNNEI.

A remark on this clonotype: A far more abundant clone sits one base away, making this likely a read error. The chain joins TRBV12-3 or TRBV12-4 to TRBJ2-4; D not resolved. There are 12 residues in the CDR3. V was shortened by 4 bases and J by 13 bases, with 14 bases between the two germline ends. The CDR3: CASSYGLQEQYF. Here the CDR3 DNA reads TGTGCCAGCAGTTACGGTCTACAAGAGCAGTACTTC.

This clonotype was seen many times. V usage is TRBV7-9 and J usage is TRBJ2-3; D unclear. Germline V gene lookup returns CDR1 SEHNR and CDR2 FQNEAQ (reference sequence). There are 16 residues in the CDR3. V shed 5 bases and J shed 5 bases, with 20 bases lying between them. The CDR3 sequence: CASSLGLGPAQDTQYF. For the CDR3, the DNA is TGTGCCAGCAGCCTCGGTCTGGGCCCAGCACAAGATACGCAGTATTTT.

V and J are TRBV5-6 and TRBJ2-1; D gene ambiguous. Looked up from germline, CDR1 is SGHDT and CDR2 is YYEEEE. V shed 4 bases and J shed 3 bases, with 11 bases lying between them. The CDR3 totals 14 residues. The CDR3, as DNA: TGTGCCAGCAGCCAAGGACCGGGCTACAATGAGCAGTTCTTC. It codes for CASSQGPGYNEQFF.

This clonotype was picked up many times. This chain uses TRBV12-3 or TRBV12-4 with TRBJ1-6; the match to TRBD1 covers 7 bases. The CDR3 runs to 13 residues. V shed 5 bases and J 11 bases; nucleotides not matched to a gene: 6. CDR3 sequence reads: CASSPTRGTPLHF. The DNA for the CDR3 is TGTGCCAGCAGTCCCACCAGGGGGACACCCCTCCACTTT.

This clonotype came up a few times. This chain joins TRBV7-9 and TRBJ2-7; TRBD1 agrees at 7 bases. This CDR3 has 14 amino acids. The germline V gene has CDR1 SEHNR and CDR2 FQNEAQ (reference sequence). V lost 4 bases, J lost 4 bases, and 7 bases stayed unmatched. The CDR3 nucleotides read TGTGCCAGCAGCTCGACAGGGTTGTCTTACGAGCAGTACTTC. It specifies CASSSTGLSYEQYF. Full variable domain (missing parts from reference TRBV7-9 and TRBJ2-7): DTGVSQNPRHKITKRGQNVTFRCDPISEHNRLYWYRQTLGQGPEFLTYFQNEAQLEKSRLLSDRFSAERPKGSFSTLEIQRTEQGDSAMYLCASSSTGLSYEQYFGPGTRLTVT.

The genes are TRBV19 and TRBJ1-5; D call uncertain. This CDR3 contains 15 residues. Per germline, CDR1 LNHDA and CDR2 SQIVND (reference sequence). Trimming cost V 3 bases and J 2 bases, with 11 bases left between them. The CDR3 loop reads CASSIWRGGNQPQHF. The DNA for the CDR3 is TGTGCCAGTAGTATTTGGAGAGGTGGCAATCAGCCCCAGCATTTT. Using reference TRBV19 and TRBJ1-5 for the parts outside the CDR3, the full variable domain is DGGITQSPKYLFRKEGQNVTLSCEQNLNHDAMYWYRQDPGQGLRLIYYSQIVNDFQKGDIAEGYSVSREKKESFPLTVTSAQKNPTAFYLCASSIWRGGNQPQHFGDGTRLSIL.

As concerns this clonotype: Just one base apart from a much larger clone, this may be a read error. The gene calls are TRBV7-9 and TRBJ1-1, with D perhaps matching TRBD1 (5 bases). Per germline, CDR1 SEHNR and CDR2 FQNEAQ (reference sequence). This CDR3 has 15 amino acids. The CDR3 spells CVSSLTKGLNTEAFF. CDR3 DNA: TGTGTCAGCAGCTTAACAAAGGGGCTGAACACTGAAGCTTTCTTT.

This clonotype was seen more than once but under ten times. J is TRBJ2-7 and V is TRBV18; 7 bases match TRBD2. The trim removed 1 base at V and 4 bases at J, leaving 7 bases unmatched. The CDR3 sequence is 15 residues long. Per the germline V gene, CDR1 is KGHSH and CDR2 is LQKENI. The DNA of the CDR3 is TGTGCCAGCTCACCACAAAGTGGCGGGGGTTACGAGCAGTACTTC. As protein: CASSPQSGGGYEQYF.

The table lists this clonotype with many counts. The V gene is TRBV7-2, the J gene TRBJ2-1, with D tentatively TRBD2 (5 bases). CDR1 and CDR2 from the germline V gene are SGHTA and FQGNSA. Trimming removed 0 bases from V and 7 bases from J, with 10 bases in between. The CDR3 extends over 14 amino acids. The CDR3 DNA follows: TGTGCCAGCAGCTTAGCGGGAGTAAAGAATGAGCAGTTCTTC. Amino acids: CASSLAGVKNEQFF.

This clonotype was seen a handful of times. CDR3 DNA: TGTGCCAGCAGCGTGGGACAGAATTCCTACGAGCAGTACTTC. This translates into CASSVGQNSYEQYF. This chain uses TRBV9 with TRBJ2-7; 7 bases fit TRBD1. The CDR3 extends over 14 amino acids. The J segment lost 1 base and the V segment lost 2 bases, leaving 3 bases of the junction unmatched. Germline CDR1 and CDR2: SGDLS and YYNGEE.

This clonotype was picked up many times. The chain carries TRBV29-1 and TRBJ1-1; 7 positions match TRBD1. The V and J ends lost 1 base and 0 bases, in that order; junction bases with no gene match: 8. Germline CDR1 reads SQVTM; CDR2 reads ANQGSEA. The CDR3 runs 16 residues. For the CDR3, the DNA is TGCAGCGTTGAAGGGTTCCCCGGGACAGTGAACACTGAAGCTTTCTTT. Amino acids: CSVEGFPGTVNTEAFF.

This clonotype was detected many times. The V and J genes are TRBV6-2 or TRBV6-3 and TRBJ1-2, with a tentative D call TRBD1 (5 bases). Trimming took 9 bases from V and 5 from J, leaving 13 bases between them. Germline V gene data show CDR1 as MNHEY and CDR2 as SVGEGT. CDR3 length equals 12 residues. CDR3 in DNA: TGTGCCAGTACCCGGACATCGTATGGCTACACCTTC. Amino acids: CASTRTSYGYTF.

The gene calls are TRBV20-1 and TRBJ2-3, with TRBD1 matching 7 bases. This CDR3 spans 14 amino acids. J gave up 3 bases and V 1 base, and 4 bases lay outside the gene matches. Germline CDR1 is DFQATT and CDR2 is SNEGSKA (reference sequence). The CDR3 DNA reads as TGCAGTGCTAGAGTTACAGGGGAAACAGATACGCAGTATTTT. Protein product: CSARVTGETDTQYF.

The rearrangement uses TRBV7-3 and TRBJ2-7; weak D call: TRBD2 (7 bases). The CDR3 consists of 17 residues. Germline CDR1 SGHTA, CDR2 FQGTGA. Trimming left V 2 bases short and J 6 bases short, with 23 bases between. CDR3 in DNA: TGTGCCAGCAGCTTATCTGGAGGACTAGGAGGGGGGAGCGAGCAGTACTTC. Translation: CASSLSGGLGGGSEQYF. Based on the CDR3 plus reference TRBV7-3 and TRBJ2-7, the full variable domain is GAGVSQTPSNKVTEKGKYVELRCDPISGHTALYWYRQSLGQGPEFLIYFQGTGAADDSGLPNDRFFAVRPEGSVSTLKIQRTERGDSAVYLCASSLSGGLGGGSEQYFGPGTRLTVT.

Note on this clonotype: A clone one base away is much larger, so this may be a read error. This rearrangement joins TRBV20-1 to TRBJ2-5; no clear D gene. The V gene lost 2 bases and the J gene lost 11 bases, with 15 bases spanning the gap. Germline CDR1 and CDR2: DFQATT and SNEGSKA (reference sequence). The CDR3 spans 12 residues. The CDR3 DNA reads TGCAGTGCTAGAACATGGATGAATGAGCAGTACTTC. Protein: CSARTWMNEQYF.

This clonotype was picked up a small number of times. The genes are TRBV6-1 and TRBJ1-4; D gene uncertain. Per the germline V gene, CDR1 is MNHNS and CDR2 is SASEGT. V lost 6 bases and J lost 5, with 10 bases in between. The CDR3 extends over 13 amino acids. CDR3 sequence (DNA): TGTGCCAGCAGGGACTCACTAAATGAAAAACTGTTTTTT. This codes for CASRDSLNEKLFF.

This clonotype has ten or more counts. The chain uses TRBV12-3 or TRBV12-4 and TRBJ2-3; D is perhaps TRBD1 (6 bases). CDR3 length: 15 amino acids. The V and J ends lost 5 bases and 3 bases respectively, with 15 bases between them. This CDR3 is CASSTGQGYTDTQYF. The CDR3 DNA sequence: TGTGCCAGCAGTACGGGGCAGGGGTATACAGATACGCAGTATTTT.

This clonotype was picked up many times. The rearrangement links TRBV30 to TRBJ1-6; D gene uncertain. There are 14 residues in the CDR3. The germline gives CDR1 GTSNPN, CDR2 SVGIG (reference sequence). The V and J ends lost 7 bases and 7 bases respectively, with 17 bases between them. CDR3 nucleotides: TGTGCCTCACGGACCGCTGCGGGCAATTCACCCCTCCACTTT. It yields the protein CASRTAAGNSPLHF.

This sequence joins TRBV3-1 and TRBJ1-6; weak D call: TRBD1 (6 bases). The CDR3 spans 16 residues. Germline-derived CDR1 and CDR2 are LGHDT and YNNKEL (reference sequence). Deletions cut 0 bases from V and 10 bases from J, with 16 bases between. The CDR3 is CASSQDTRQESSPLHF. DNA of the CDR3: TGTGCCAGCAGCCAAGATACCCGACAGGAATCCTCACCCCTCCACTTT.

This clonotype came up many times. The gene calls are TRBV7-2 and TRBJ2-7; D is undetermined. CDR3 length equals 16 residues. V was shortened by 4 bases and J by 0 bases, with 16 bases between the two germline ends. Per the germline V gene, CDR1 is SGHTA and CDR2 is FQGNSA. CDR3 region: CASSSTRFLGSYEQYF. In DNA, the CDR3 is TGTGCCAGCAGCTCCACGCGCTTCCTCGGCTCCTACGAGCAGTACTTC.

The chain links TRBV6-1 to TRBJ2-7; D is undetermined. The CDR3 is made up of 12 amino acids. From germline, CDR1 is MNHNS and CDR2 SASEGT. The V end lost 8 bases, the J end lost 0 bases, and 8 bases lay between the germline ends. CDR3 DNA: TGTGCCAGCCAAGGATACTCCTACGAGCAGTACTTC. It specifies CASQGYSYEQYF.

This clonotype has only a few counts. The J gene is TRBJ1-5, the V gene TRBV19; D may be TRBD1 (5 bases). V lost 1 base and J lost 10, with 20 bases in between. Germline V CDR1 and CDR2: LNHDA, SQIVND (reference sequence). CDR3 length: 16 amino acids. The CDR3 DNA follows: TGTGCCAGTAGTATAGGATCGGACAAGGGACTCCTCCCCCAGCATTTT. Amino acid sequence: CASSIGSDKGLLPQHF.

This clonotype was seen a handful of times. The chain joins TRBV5-4 to TRBJ2-7; TRBD2 aligns across 7 bases. CDR3 length: 13 residues. Germline CDR1 SGHNT, CDR2 YYREEE (reference sequence). V lost 4 bases and J lost 3; bases outside the gene matches: 4. CDR3 DNA: TGTGCCAGCAGCGGGGGACTAAACTACGAGCAGTACTTC. Its translation: CASSGGLNYEQYF.

This clonotype was found many times. The chain links TRBV2 to TRBJ2-2; 15 bases are a match to TRBD2. The CDR3 extends over 15 amino acids. The germline gives CDR1 SNHLY, CDR2 FYNNEI. The V gene end was trimmed by 9 bases and the J gene end by 8 bases; junction bases not matched to a gene: 7. The CDR3 loop reads CASGTSGRSEGELFF. Written as DNA, the CDR3 is TGTGCCAGTGGGACTAGCGGGAGGTCAGAAGGGGAGCTGTTTTTT.